Below are 11 T cell receptor beta chains sequenced from a single sample in a study of human T cells and chemical hapten exposure. Unfractionated whole blood was the source from which total RNA was extracted. Using its own MiXCR run on the 5' RACE reads, TCRdb lists one record per CDR3 protein. The sample holds fewer than 150,000 distinct CDR3 sequences, 15% to 20% seen once. These receptors were collected from a human donor in good health.

This chain connects TRBV29-1 to TRBJ1-1; the D gene is possibly TRBD1 (6 bases). There are 12 residues in the CDR3. Trimming removed 7 bases from V and 13 bases from J, with 22 bases in between. Germline V gene lookup returns CDR1 SQVTM and CDR2 ANQGSEA. The CDR3 here is CSAEEGRDIIFF. Written as DNA, the CDR3 is TGCAGCGCTGAGGAAGGCAGGGACATTATTTTCTTT.

This clonotype has a handful of counts. The chain links TRBV6-2 or TRBV6-3 to TRBJ2-1; perhaps D is TRBD1 or TRBD2 (5 bases each). V shed 6 bases and J shed 10 bases, with 16 bases lying between them. The CDR3 consists of 13 residues. Germline lookup yields CDR1 MNHEY and CDR2 SVGEGT. CDR3 in DNA: TGTGCCAGCAGGGCGAGGGGAACGGGGGAGCAGTTCTTC. Translation: CASRARGTGEQFF.

The V and J genes are TRBV2 and TRBJ2-3; 11 positions match TRBD2. The trim removed 6 bases at V and 4 bases at J, leaving 9 bases unmatched. Germline values: CDR1 SNHLY, CDR2 FYNNEI. The CDR3 totals 16 residues. CDR3 nucleotide sequence: TGTGCCAGCAGCGTGAGTGTAGCGGGAGGGCCAGATACGCAGTATTTT. Translating it yields CASSVSVAGGPDTQYF.

The genes are TRBV27 and TRBJ2-7; maybe TRBD2 (6 bases). With 6 bases removed from V and 3 bases from J, the gap between germline ends came to 18 bases. This CDR3 has 15 residues. Germline CDR1 is MNHEY and CDR2 is SMNVEV (reference sequence). The CDR3 is CASSREPGALYEQYF. The CDR3 region has the DNA TGTGCCAGCAGCCGAGAGCCGGGAGCCCTCTACGAGCAGTACTTC.

This clonotype was counted between two and nine times. The V gene is TRBV18, the J gene TRBJ1-5, with 7 positions matching TRBD1. V lost 6 bases, J lost 4 bases, and 6 bases stayed unmatched. The CDR3 spans 14 residues. Germline V gene sequence: CDR1 KGHSH, CDR2 LQKENI. CDR3 nucleotide sequence: TGTGCCAGCTCTTTAGGGACAGTGAATCAGCCCCAGCATTTT. This translates into CASSLGTVNQPQHF.

The V and J genes are TRBV3-1 and TRBJ1-4; D is perhaps TRBD1 (6 bases). The germline V gene encodes CDR1 LGHDT and CDR2 YNNKEL (reference sequence). The V and J ends lost 4 bases and 5 bases respectively, with 14 bases between them. CDR3 length equals 15 residues. The CDR3 reads CASSPTGTRNEKLFF. The CDR3 DNA is TGTGCCAGCAGCCCAACCGGGACAAGGAATGAAAAACTGTTTTTT.

V usage is TRBV28 and J usage is TRBJ1-2; D is perhaps TRBD1 (6 bases). The CDR3 spans 17 residues. Germline CDR1 reads MDHEN; CDR2 reads SYDVKM. The V end was cut by 1 base, the J end by 4 bases, with 19 bases between. CDR3 sequence reads: CASSLFTDSPIGYGYTF. The CDR3 nucleotides are TGTGCCAGCAGTTTATTCACGGACAGCCCCATAGGCTATGGCTACACCTTC.

This clonotype came up a few times. This chain joins TRBV20-1 and TRBJ1-1, with 7 bases identical to TRBD1. The CDR3 length is 16 residues. Germline CDR1 and CDR2: DFQATT and SNEGSKA (reference sequence). V trimming: 1 base; J trimming: 4 bases; junction bases outside the gene matches: 12. The CDR3 region has the DNA TGCAGTGCTAGAGTTTTTGGGAGACAGGGAGGCACTGAAGCTTTCTTT. Its protein is CSARVFGRQGGTEAFF.

This clonotype appeared a few times. The chain links TRBV7-8 to TRBJ2-3, with D perhaps TRBD2 (5 bases). The V end lost 5 bases, the J end lost 4 bases, and 10 bases lay between the germline ends. The germline V gene encodes CDR1 SGHVS and CDR2 FQNEAQ. The CDR3 sequence is 13 residues long. CDR3 nucleotide sequence: TGTGCCAGCAGCCGTACTAGTCCAGATACGCAGTATTTT. This encodes CASSRTSPDTQYF.

V is TRBV18 and J is TRBJ2-7, with 11 nucleotides matching TRBD2. Germline loops: CDR1 KGHSH, CDR2 LQKENI. V lost 0 bases, J lost 6 bases, and 4 bases stayed unmatched. This CDR3 contains 15 residues. CDR3 sequence: CASSPPGLAAGEQYF. The CDR3 DNA sequence: TGTGCCAGCTCACCACCGGGACTAGCGGCTGGCGAGCAGTACTTC.

This clonotype was detected a few times. The chain uses TRBV6-6 and TRBJ1-2; D remains unclear. The length of the CDR3 is 13 residues. Germline V gene lookup returns CDR1 MNHNY and CDR2 SVGAGI (reference sequence). Trimming took 2 bases from V and 1 from J, leaving 5 bases between them. In nucleotides, the CDR3 is TGTGCCAGCAGTTACGGGGATAACTATGGCTACACCTTC. Its translation: CASSYGDNYGYTF.